Following are 22 T cell receptor beta chains from one sample sequenced in a study of OX40 agonist ivuxolimab in advanced cancers. TCRdb's copy holds only in-frame clones and misses some; the assay was immunoSEQ multiplex PCR. The sample lists 20,000 to 25,000 clones; approximately 70% were seen once. The sequenced sample was CD4+ or CD8+ T cells sorted from blood, obtained in a trial of the OX40 agonist ivuxolimab. The receptors derive from an adult with an advanced solid tumor such as melanoma, head and neck, liver or kidney cancer.

This clone was seen only a few times. The CDR3: CASSSPPTYEQYF. The CDR3, as DNA: TGTGCCAGCAGTTCCCCGCCTACATACGAGCAGTACTTC. This rearrangement joins TRBV28 to TRBJ2-7; D is undetermined. Germline loops: CDR1 MDHEN, CDR2 SYDVKM. Trimming left V 4 bases short and J 4 bases short, with 11 bases between. The CDR3 loop spans 13 amino acids.

This chain uses TRBV5-1 with TRBJ1-4; possible D gene TRBD1, 6 bases. Germline V CDR1 and CDR2: SGHRS, YFSETQ. V dropped 0 bases and J dropped 5 bases, with 8 bases sitting between them. The CDR3 has 14 amino acids. The CDR3 coding sequence is TGCGCCAGCAGCTTGGAGCAGGGGAATGAAAAACTGTTTTTT. Amino acids: CASSLEQGNEKLFF.

The chain joins TRBV9 to TRBJ1-1; D call uncertain. V gave up 4 bases and J gave up 3 bases, with 13 bases separating them. This CDR3 region has 14 residues. Germline loops: CDR1 SGDLS, CDR2 YYNGEE. CDR3 coding DNA: TGTGCCAGCAGCCCCCGGGCGGGCCACACTGAAGCTTTCTTT. This gives the protein CASSPRAGHTEAFF. Combining the CDR3 with reference TRBV9 and TRBJ1-1 gives the whole variable domain DSGVTQTPKHLITATGQRVTLRCSPRSGDLSVYWYQQSLDQGLQFLIQYYNGEERAKGNILERFSAQQFPDLHSELNLSSLELGDSALYFCASSPRAGHTEAFFGQGTRLTVV.

The sample holds one count of this clone. Other DNA sequences in this sample translate to the same CDR3. This chain joins TRBV29-1 and TRBJ1-2; TRBD1 is a possible D gene (5 bases). V lost 3 bases, J lost 0 bases, and 11 bases lay in between. Germline CDR1 reads SQVTM; CDR2 reads ANQGSEA. There are 14 residues in the CDR3. CDR3 in DNA: TGCAGCGTTGAGGGCGGCAGGGCTAACTATGGCTACACCTTC. It translates to CSVEGGRANYGYTF.

This clone has only a few counts. The rearrangement links TRBV11-2 to TRBJ1-5, with a tentative D call TRBD1 (6 bases). The V gene's germline CDR1 is SGHAT and CDR2 FQNNGV. CDR3 length: 15 residues. Trimming removed 5 bases at V and 0 bases at J, with 11 bases between. In DNA form, the CDR3 reads TGTGCCAGCAGCGCGACAGGAGATAGCAATCAGCCCCAGCATTTT. Protein product: CASSATGDSNQPQHF.

In this sample, this clone turned up once. CDR3: CASSLVSSHEQFF. The CDR3 DNA reads TGTGCCAGCAGCTTAGTTAGTAGCCATGAGCAGTTCTTC. The chain recombines TRBV7-2 with TRBJ2-1; D uncertain. The CDR3 covers 13 residues. The germline V gene has CDR1 SGHTA and CDR2 FQGNSA. Trimming stripped 1 base from V and 8 bases from J, with 9 bases between.

This clone was observed a few times. The V gene is TRBV7-3, the J gene TRBJ2-2, with 9 bases aligning to TRBD1. The V gene's germline CDR1 is SGHTA and CDR2 FQGTGA. V shed 5 bases and J 5 bases; nucleotides not matched to a gene: 6. The CDR3 is 15 residues long. CDR3 DNA: TGTGCCAGCAGCCGGGACAGGGACTCTACCGGGGAGCTGTTTTTT. It codes for CASSRDRDSTGELFF.

The chain links TRBV6-4 to TRBJ1-1; no reliable D call. Deletions cut 0 bases from V and 5 bases from J, with 7 bases between. Germline V lookup: CDR1 MRHNA, CDR2 SNTAGT. CDR3 length: 13 amino acids. CDR3 sequence: CASSDSDNTEAFF. The CDR3 DNA sequence: TGTGCCAGCAGTGACTCGGATAATACTGAAGCTTTCTTT.

This clone showed up just once. The V call is TRBV9, the J call TRBJ2-7, with TRBD1 matching over 7 bases. Trimming cost V 4 bases and J 6 bases; bases outside gene matches: 7. The CDR3 length is 13 residues. The germline gives CDR1 SGDLS, CDR2 YYNGEE. CDR3 nucleotides: TGTGCCAGCAGCAACCGGACAGGTTTCGAGCAGTACTTC. This sequence encodes CASSNRTGFEQYF. Filled out from reference TRBV9 and TRBJ2-7, the complete variable domain reads DSGVTQTPKHLITATGQRVTLRCSPRSGDLSVYWYQQSLDQGLQFLIQYYNGEERAKGNILERFSAQQFPDLHSELNLSSLELGDSALYFCASSNRTGFEQYFGPGTRLTVT.

This rearrangement joins TRBV19 to TRBJ2-3, with D possibly matching TRBD2 (6 bases). V was trimmed by 3 bases and J by 0 bases, leaving 7 bases between them. Germline V CDR1 and CDR2: LNHDA, SQIVND (reference sequence). This CDR3 comprises 14 residues. The CDR3 sequence is CASSMRGSTDTQYF. As DNA, the CDR3 is TGTGCCAGTAGTATGCGGGGCAGCACAGATACGCAGTATTTT.

The rearrangement joins TRBV6-1 to TRBJ1-1; D ambiguous. The V gene's germline CDR1 is MNHNS and CDR2 SASEGT. The CDR3 has 13 residues. V was pared by 6 bases and J by 3 bases, with 11 bases between. CDR3 in DNA: TGTGCCAGCAGGGCGGTAGCATACACTGAAGCTTTCTTT. Translated: CASRAVAYTEAFF.

The J gene is TRBJ2-2, the V gene TRBV11-2; no definite D call. The V gene's germline CDR1 is SGHAT and CDR2 FQNNGV. Trimming shortened V by 8 bases and J by 6 bases, and 10 bases separated the two germline ends. The CDR3 is 12 amino acids. The CDR3 DNA is TGTGCCAGCTATCGACCCCCCGGGGAGCTGTTTTTT. It specifies CASYRPPGELFF. Full variable domain (remainder filled in from reference TRBV11-2 and TRBJ2-2): EAGVAQSPRYKIIEKRQSVAFWCNPISGHATLYWYQQILGQGPKLLIQFQNNGVVDDSQLPKDRFSAERLKGVDSTLKIQPAKLEDSAVYLCASYRPPGELFFGEGSRLTVL.

The V gene is TRBV7-1, the J gene TRBJ2-2; weak D call: TRBD2 (6 bases). TRBV7-1 is an open reading frame, and its role is uncertain. There are 17 residues in the CDR3. Trimming cost V 4 bases and J 3 bases, with 18 bases left between them. The CDR3 loop is CASSYRPLGGDTGELFF. The DNA of the CDR3 is TGTGCCAGCAGCTATCGGCCATTGGGCGGGGACACCGGGGAGCTGTTTTTT.

The chain is built from TRBV7-6 and TRBJ2-7, with D tentatively TRBD1 (5 bases). This CDR3 spans 16 amino acids. V dropped 1 base and J dropped 0 bases, with 13 bases sitting between them. Germline CDR1 is SGHVS and CDR2 is FNYEAQ. The CDR3 coding sequence is TGTGCCAGCAGCTTAGAGGGGTCTGGTTCCTCCTACGAGCAGTACTTC. It encodes CASSLEGSGSSYEQYF.

Remarks on this clone: Because it lacks the conserved phenylalanine or tryptophan at the end, this CDR3 is likely a read error. No DNA is shown, since the ends of the CDR3 on it are uncertain; the CDR3 is the one TCRdb lists. The sample has other DNA sequences that encode this CDR3 too. The CDR3 is CSARDPPR. This chain connects TRBV20-1 to TRBJ1-6. CDR1 is DFQATT, CDR2 SNEGSKA, per germline (reference sequence). The CDR3 extends over 8 residues, inclusive of both ends.

This clone was observed a handful of times. This chain uses TRBV5-1 with TRBJ2-3; 7 bases are a match to TRBD1. This CDR3 has 16 residues. CDR1 and CDR2 (germline): SGHRS, YFSETQ. V trimming: 4 bases; J trimming: 2 bases; junction bases outside the gene matches: 10. CDR3 amino acids: CASSPGTVSSTDTQYF. CDR3 coding DNA: TGCGCCAGCAGCCCGGGGACAGTGTCCTCCACAGATACGCAGTATTTT.

The chain has TRBV7-3 and TRBJ1-3, with D possibly being TRBD1 (5 bases). Deletions cut 3 bases from V and 7 bases from J, with 19 bases between. There are 16 residues in the CDR3. The germline CDR1 and CDR2 sequences are SGHTA and FQGTGA. The DNA of the CDR3 is TGTGCCAGCAGCTTGGGGCTATCGGGCGCTCGGAACACCATATATTTT. The encoded protein is CASSLGLSGARNTIYF.

There are a few counts of this clone. The chain uses TRBV6-5 and TRBJ2-7, with TRBD1 as a possible D gene (5 bases). The CDR3 loop spans 14 amino acids. Germline assignment: CDR1 MNHEY and CDR2 SVGAGI. Trimming took off 2 bases at V and 5 bases at J, with 13 bases between the two ends. This CDR3 is CASSYGVRVHEQYF. The CDR3 DNA reads as TGTGCCAGCAGTTACGGGGTCAGGGTGCACGAGCAGTACTTC.

The rearrangement joins TRBV19 to TRBJ1-6; a weak D match, TRBD1 (6 bases). The CDR3 covers 17 residues. Germline V CDR1 and CDR2: LNHDA, SQIVND (reference sequence). V gave up 3 bases and J gave up 6 bases, with 18 bases separating them. The chain's CDR3 is CASSISRLRDINSPLHF. The CDR3, as DNA: TGTGCCAGTAGTATCTCCAGGTTAAGGGACATTAATTCACCCCTCCACTTT.

CDR3 protein: CASSPHKVTGELFF. The CDR3 nucleotides are TGTGCCAGCAGCCCTCACAAGGTCACCGGGGAGCTGTTTTTT. This chain links TRBV27 with TRBJ2-2; D is undetermined. The germline CDR1 and CDR2 sequences are MNHEY and SMNVEV (reference sequence). The CDR3 length is 14 residues. The V end was cut by 6 bases, the J end by 4 bases, with 12 bases between.

This chain joins TRBV28 and TRBJ2-7; possibly TRBD1 for D (5 bases). CDR3 length equals 13 residues. Germline V gene sequence: CDR1 MDHEN, CDR2 SYDVKM. V dropped 6 bases and J dropped 2 bases, with 11 bases sitting between them. DNA of the CDR3: TGTGCCAGCAGGTACAGGTTGACCTACGAGCAGTACTTC. Translating gives CASRYRLTYEQYF.

The V gene is TRBV28, the J gene TRBJ1-5; D is uncertain. The CDR3 has 13 residues. Per germline, CDR1 MDHEN and CDR2 SYDVKM. The ends were cut back, 10 bases at V and 0 bases at J, with 10 bases in the middle. As DNA, the CDR3 is TGTGCCATCGGCGTGAGTAGCAATCAGCCCCAGCATTTT. This encodes CAIGVSSNQPQHF.